This T cell receptor (beta chain) originates from a study of cytomegalovirus exposure and HLA in healthy donors. In the study overall: The Caucasian-associated ancestry cluster held around 81% of 398 genotyped donors. Findings and limits, study-wide: A missense DCLRE1C variant was associated with V- and J-gene trimming of TCR beta chains in a later analysis, and an independent cohort replicated the association. Listed as cytomegalovirus-associated were roughly 180 TCR beta chains. In vitro confirmation showed three CMV-associated chains to be CMV antigen specific.

Germline CDR1 LNHNV, CDR2 YYDKDF (reference sequence). Trimming pared 4 bases from V and 1 base from J, leaving 7 bases between. The CDR3 sequence is 13 residues long. With regard to this clone: Its antigen is unknown.

13 Jbeta primers and 60 Vbeta primers were used for the PCR. TCRdb's copy holds only in-frame clones and misses some; the assay was immunoSEQ multiplex PCR. The sample lists approximately 70,000 clones, 70% to 85% seen once, with about 8.3% in the top ten. What was sequenced was PBMCs. The chain recombines TRBV15 with TRBJ1-1; no reliable D call. This TCR was recovered from a man between 60 and 75 years old in good health and CMV-seropositive. The CDR3 spells CATSMSQNTEAFF. CDR3 coding DNA: TGTGCCACCAGCATGAGTCAGAACACTGAAGCTTTCTTT.